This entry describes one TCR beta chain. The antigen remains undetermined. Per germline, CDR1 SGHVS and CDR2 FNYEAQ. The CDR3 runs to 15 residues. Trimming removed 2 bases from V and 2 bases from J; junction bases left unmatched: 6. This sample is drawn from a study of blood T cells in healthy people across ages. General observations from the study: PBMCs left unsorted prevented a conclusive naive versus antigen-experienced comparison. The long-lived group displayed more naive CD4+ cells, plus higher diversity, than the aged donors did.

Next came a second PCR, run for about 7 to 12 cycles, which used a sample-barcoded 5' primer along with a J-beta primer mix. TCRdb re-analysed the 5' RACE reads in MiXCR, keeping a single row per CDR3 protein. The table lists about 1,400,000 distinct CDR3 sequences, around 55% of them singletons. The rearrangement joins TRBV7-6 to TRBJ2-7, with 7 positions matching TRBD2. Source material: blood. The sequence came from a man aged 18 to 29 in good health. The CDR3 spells CASSLSPGGTYEQYF. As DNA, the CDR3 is TGTGCCAGCAGCTTATCCCCCGGGGGGACCTACGAGCAGTACTTC.